These T cell receptor beta chains were read from a single sample in a study of blood T cell repertoires in COVID-19. Using immunoSEQ multiplex PCR, the repertoire was profiled, and TCRdb retains in-frame clones only, with some absent. This table has approximately 320,000 clones, around 92% appearing once. Sequencing was done on a sample of peripheral blood. Receptors were obtained from a woman in her 30s with COVID-19, enrolled during active disease. Each CDR3 is given with its conserved first and last residue. The D gene is left open where the match is weak. Rows give clone size only sometimes, using once, few, many, or a class for an expanded clone.

len: 14; v_gene: TRBV29-1; abundance: -; j_gene: TRBJ1-2; d_gene: -; CDR3aa: CSVEDFRANYGYTF; CDR3nt: TGCAGCGTTGAAGATTTCAGGGCGAACTATGGCTACACCTTC
len: 16; v_gene: TRBV5-8; abundance: -; j_gene: TRBJ2-1; d_gene: TRBD2; CDR3aa: CASSLTVRGVNNEQFF; CDR3nt: TGTGCCAGCAGCTTGACCGTCCGGGGGGTGAACAATGAGCAGTTCTTC
len: 17; v_gene: TRBV11-2; abundance: -; j_gene: TRBJ2-5; d_gene: TRBD2; CDR3aa: CASSLTGTSGGQETQYF; CDR3nt: TGTGCCAGCAGCCTCACCGGGACTAGCGGAGGCCAAGAGACCCAGTACTTC
len: 15; v_gene: TRBV7-9; abundance: -; j_gene: TRBJ2-2; d_gene: TRBD1; CDR3aa: CASSPGQGDTGELFF; CDR3nt: TGTGCCAGCAGCCCGGGACAGGGGGACACCGGGGAGCTGTTTTTT
len: 18; v_gene: TRBV18; abundance: -; j_gene: TRBJ2-3; d_gene: TRBD2; CDR3aa: CASRPGGEADISTDTQYF; CDR3nt: TGTGCCAGCCGCCCCGGGGGGGAGGCGGATATAAGCACAGATACGCAGTATTTT
len: 14; v_gene: TRBV19; abundance: -; j_gene: TRBJ2-5; d_gene: -; CDR3aa: CASSTQGIGKTQYF; CDR3nt: TGTGCCAGTAGTACCCAGGGTATCGGTAAGACCCAGTACTTC
len: 13; v_gene: TRBV19; abundance: once; j_gene: TRBJ2-2; d_gene: -; CDR3aa: CASGLSHTGELFF; CDR3nt: TGTGCCAGTGGACTGTCCCACACCGGGGAGCTGTTTTTT
len: 16; v_gene: TRBV3-1/TRBV3-2; abundance: -; j_gene: TRBJ1-1; d_gene: -; CDR3aa: CASSPRGAGRVTEAFF; CDR3nt: TGTGCCAGCAGCCCCCGGGGGGCGGGGAGGGTTACTGAAGCTTTCTTT
len: 16; v_gene: TRBV3-1/TRBV3-2; abundance: -; j_gene: TRBJ1-2; d_gene: -; CDR3aa: CASSQEIERNNYGYTF; CDR3nt: TGTGCCAGCAGCCAAGAGATAGAGAGAAATAACTATGGCTACACCTTC
len: 12; v_gene: TRBV18; abundance: -; j_gene: TRBJ2-7; d_gene: -; CDR3aa: CASSGQGYRPYF; CDR3nt: TGTGCCAGCTCCGGGCAGGGGTACCGACCATACTTC
len: 12; v_gene: TRBV6-5; abundance: -; j_gene: TRBJ1-1; d_gene: -; CDR3aa: CASRQFNTEAFF; CDR3nt: TGTGCCAGCAGGCAGTTTAACACTGAAGCTTTCTTT
len: 15; v_gene: TRBV6-5; abundance: -; j_gene: TRBJ2-5; d_gene: TRBD1; CDR3aa: CASSQFSDRAKTQYF; CDR3nt: TGTGCCAGCAGTCAATTCTCCGACAGGGCGAAGACCCAGTACTTC
len: 16; v_gene: TRBV5-6; abundance: -; j_gene: TRBJ2-2; d_gene: TRBD2; CDR3aa: CASSLVAGVVTGELFF; CDR3nt: TGTGCCAGCAGCTTGGTAGCGGGGGTCGTCACCGGGGAGCTGTTTTTT
len: 13; v_gene: TRBV11-2; abundance: -; j_gene: TRBJ2-1; d_gene: -; CDR3aa: CASSLEYRGQEFF; CDR3nt: TGTGCCAGCAGCTTAGAGTATAGGGGACAAGAGTTCTTC
len: 17; v_gene: TRBV7-8; abundance: -; j_gene: TRBJ2-3; d_gene: TRBD2; CDR3aa: CASSVILAGFGTDTQYF; CDR3nt: TGTGCCAGCAGCGTGATCCTAGCGGGGTTTGGTACAGATACGCAGTATTTT
len: 17; v_gene: TRBV5-1; abundance: -; j_gene: TRBJ1-2; d_gene: -; CDR3aa: CASSFLSEGGGSSGYTF; CDR3nt: TGCGCCAGCAGCTTTTTATCTGAGGGCGGAGGGTCGAGTGGCTACACCTTC
len: 13; v_gene: TRBV18; abundance: once; j_gene: TRBJ1-2; d_gene: TRBD1; CDR3aa: CASSPEDRFGYTF; CDR3nt: TGTGCCAGCTCACCCGAGGACAGGTTTGGCTACACCTTC
len: 15; v_gene: TRBV6-4; abundance: -; j_gene: TRBJ2-2; d_gene: TRBD2; CDR3aa: CASSATSGVGGELFF; CDR3nt: TGTGCCAGCAGTGCGACTAGCGGGGTCGGCGGGGAGCTGTTTTTT